In this sample, the clone carrying this T cell receptor beta chain turned up once. The antigen is undetermined. This record comes from a study of OX40 agonist ivuxolimab in advanced cancers. Across the whole study: Dose-escalation patients had hepatocellular carcinoma, melanoma, renal cell or head and neck cancer. General observations from the study: Compared with others, partial responders at 0.1-3.0 mg/kg displayed clonal expansion among the lowest.

In germline, CDR1 is SGHRS, CDR2 YFSETQ. CDR3 length: 13 residues. Trimming removed 0 bases from V and 2 bases from J, with 5 bases in between. The data were produced by immunoSEQ multiplex PCR, yet TCRdb's version contains in-frame clones alone and is incomplete. The repertoire holds more than 65,000 clones, with roughly 78% as singletons. The sequence derives from an adult with an advanced solid tumor such as melanoma, head and neck, liver or kidney cancer. V is TRBV5-1 and J is TRBJ1-2; D not certain. The input for sequencing was CD4+ or CD8+ T cells sorted from blood, taken in a trial of the OX40 agonist ivuxolimab. The CDR3 is CASSLARNYGYTF. CDR3 nucleotide sequence: TGCGCCAGCAGCTTGGCCAGAAACTATGGCTACACCTTC.